The sequence of this T cell receptor beta chain was determined in a study of T cell repertoires in MIS-A myocarditis (dated 2022 in TCRdb). The QIAamp DNA FFPE kit was used to extract genomic DNA from formalin-fixed paraffin-embedded autopsy tissue. The trim is 3 bases for V and 0 bases for J, with a gap of 7 bases between the germline ends. As encoded in the germline V gene, CDR1 is SGHRS while CDR2 is YFSETQ. The cysteine opens and the phenylalanine closes a CDR3 of 14 amino acids. Only the CDR3 portion is preserved as DNA: 42 bases, with reading frame beginning at the first base. The immunoSEQ bias-controlled multiplex PCR was used to amplify TCRbeta CDR3 regions, which were then sequenced at high throughput. Turning to the authors' computational methods: CDR3 sequences were collapsed and filtered with the immunoSEQ vendor pipeline, and the abundance and frequency of each unique TCRbeta CDR3 were thereby quantified. Dominant CDR3 amino acid sequences were clustered with SARS-CoV-2-specific ImmuneCODE TCRbeta sequences by CD-HIT at a 90% global sequence identity threshold. Clones with frequencies of 0.1 to 1 were classed as hyperexpanded, and 0.01 to 0.1 as large. MiXCR was used to confirm CDR3 amino acid sequences and V and J gene assignments of dominant clones. The R stringdist package was used to compute Levenshtein distances between the patient clonotypes and the ImmuneCODE hits. TCRdb limited this immuneACCESS table to in-frame rearrangements with V and J called. A share of clones is missing; checked studies link under half to unresolved V genes, and the rest is unexplained. That table is the source of V, J and clone size, and D and trimming were worked out from the DNA. A total of about 5,800 clones appear in this sample, around 75% of them only once. The ten top clones hold less than 65% of the sample.

With respect to this clone: Its antigen target is currently unknown. No qualities accompany the bases; no much larger clone lies one base away.

This chain joins TRBV5-1 to TRBJ1-5; no D gene is confidently identified. This TCR derives from a young man with fulminant myocarditis from multisystem inflammatory syndrome in adults (MIS-A) after COVID-19. Sequencing used interventricular septum heart tissue obtained at autopsy. Reading the label with the study, this specimen's cell subset or site is: cardiac tissue sample (left or right ventricle, interventricular septum, or pericardium). The DNA sequence follows: TGCGCCAGCAGCTCCTACCCTAGCAATCAGCCCCAGCATTTT. It translates to CASSSYPSNQPQHF.